The sequence of this T cell receptor (beta chain) was determined in a study of Ad26.COV2.S vaccination and SARS-CoV-2 variants. Germline CDR1 SGHAT, CDR2 FQNNGV. The CDR3 has 13 residues. V lost 4 bases to trimming and J lost 0 bases, with 6 bases between them. Profiled with immunoSEQ multiplex PCR; TCRdb holds only in-frame clones, not every one. Among over 250,000 clones listed, over 75% were seen once. Treatment specified: 15 to 20 received Ad26.COV2.S at low or high dose, single or two shots; about 5 received placebo; per-sample allocation not given. Sampling occurred on day 63 after the first vaccine or placebo injection.

The genes are TRBV11-2 and TRBJ1-1; no firm D call. The material sequenced was peripheral blood, taken in a trial of Ad26.COV2.S vaccine versus placebo. The origin of this receptor is a person aged 18-65 years who received the Ad26.COV2.S COVID-19 vaccine or a placebo. CDR3 bases: TGTGCCAGCAGCTCCAACTTGAACACTGAAGCTTTCTTT. Translated, it gives CASSSNLNTEAFF.